This entry features one T cell receptor beta chain sequence. Germline V CDR1 and CDR2: SQVTM, ANQGSEA. There are 12 residues in the CDR3. Trimming took off 0 bases at V and 7 bases at J, with 9 bases between the two ends. The sample comes from a study of T cell responses to AZD1222 COVID-19 vaccine. Sequenced by immunoSEQ multiplex PCR; TCRdb stores in-frame clones only, minus some. The sample has 250,000 to 300,000 clones, around 93% seen once. This chain joins TRBV29-1 and TRBJ1-2; D unclear. The TCR sequence derives from an adult who received the AZD1222 COVID-19 vaccine. The specimen comprised peripheral blood, sampled 28 days after the second AZD1222 dose. For the CDR3, the DNA is TGCAGCGTTGAAGATCCGCGGTCTGGCTACACCTTC. Protein: CSVEDPRSGYTF.